A selection of T cell receptor beta chains follows, all from one sample in a study of Ad26.COV2.S vaccination and SARS-CoV-2 variants. Produced via immunoSEQ multiplex PCR; TCRdb's table is partial and in-frame only. The sample yields some 340,000 clones, approximately 80% seen once. The source material was peripheral blood, sampled in a trial of Ad26.COV2.S vaccine versus placebo. The receptors were gathered from a person aged 18 to 59 who received the Ad26.COV2.S COVID-19 vaccine or a placebo. Each CDR3 is given with its conserved first and last residue. Fields, in order: D gene, V gene, clone size, J gene, CDR3 protein, CDR3 DNA. The D gene is left open where the match is weak. Size values are once, few and many counts, or a class for expanded clones, and some rows have none.

d_call: -
v_call: TRBV30
clone_size: -
j_call: TRBJ1-6
cdr3_aa: CAWVGHRTENSPLHF
cdr3_nt: TGTGCCTGGGTGGGACACCGAACGGAAAATTCACCCCTCCACTTT

d_call: TRBD2
v_call: TRBV24-1
clone_size: -
j_call: TRBJ2-5
cdr3_aa: CATSDASGVYQETQYF
cdr3_nt: TGTGCCACCAGTGATGCTAGCGGGGTTTACCAAGAGACCCAGTACTTC

d_call: -
v_call: TRBV5-1
clone_size: few
j_call: TRBJ1-2
cdr3_aa: CASSIDPVANYGYTF
cdr3_nt: TGCGCCAGCAGCATTGACCCAGTAGCTAACTATGGCTACACCTTC

d_call: TRBD2
v_call: TRBV19
clone_size: -
j_call: TRBJ2-3
cdr3_aa: CASSIQPGTSGVTDTQYF
cdr3_nt: TGTGCCAGTAGTATCCAACCCGGGACTAGCGGGGTCACAGATACGCAGTATTTT

d_call: -
v_call: TRBV24-1
clone_size: -
j_call: TRBJ2-6
cdr3_aa: CATSEGGPFAGANVLTF
cdr3_nt: TGTGCCACCAGTGAGGGGGGGCCCTTCGCTGGGGCCAACGTCCTGACTTTC

d_call: -
v_call: TRBV7-9
clone_size: few
j_call: TRBJ1-5
cdr3_aa: CASSATGTYSNQPQHF
cdr3_nt: TGTGCCAGCAGCGCCACAGGGACGTATAGCAATCAGCCCCAGCATTTT

d_call: -
v_call: TRBV5-1
clone_size: -
j_call: TRBJ2-7
cdr3_aa: CASSAGTDSYEQYF
cdr3_nt: TGCGCCAGCAGCGCCGGGACTGACTCCTACGAGCAGTACTTC

d_call: TRBD2
v_call: TRBV2
clone_size: -
j_call: TRBJ2-3
cdr3_aa: CASSEETSGRTDTQYF
cdr3_nt: TGTGCCAGCAGTGAGGAGACTAGCGGACGCACAGATACGCAGTATTTT

d_call: -
v_call: TRBV18
clone_size: -
j_call: TRBJ1-5
cdr3_aa: CASSPGGDQPQHF
cdr3_nt: TGTGCCAGCTCACCAGGGGGCGATCAGCCCCAGCATTTT

d_call: -
v_call: TRBV3-1/TRBV3-2
clone_size: -
j_call: TRBJ2-7
cdr3_aa: CASSQTKFWASYEQYF
cdr3_nt: TGTGCCAGCAGCCAAACTAAGTTCTGGGCCTCCTACGAGCAGTACTTC

d_call: TRBD1
v_call: TRBV7-6
clone_size: -
j_call: TRBJ1-1
cdr3_aa: CASSPTGATNTEAFF
cdr3_nt: TGTGCCAGCAGCCCTACAGGGGCTACCAACACTGAAGCTTTCTTT

d_call: -
v_call: TRBV5-1
clone_size: few
j_call: TRBJ1-2
cdr3_aa: CASSVTPGTHYGYTF
cdr3_nt: TGCGCCAGCAGCGTAACCCCCGGGACGCACTATGGCTACACCTTC

d_call: -
v_call: TRBV19
clone_size: -
j_call: TRBJ1-1
cdr3_aa: CASSITPTNTEAFF
cdr3_nt: TGTGCCAGTAGTATAACCCCGACGAACACTGAAGCTTTCTTT

d_call: -
v_call: TRBV6-2/TRBV6-3
clone_size: -
j_call: TRBJ2-1
cdr3_aa: CASSYGFERGNEQFF
cdr3_nt: TGTGCCAGCAGTTACGGTTTTGAGAGAGGAAATGAGCAGTTCTTC

d_call: TRBD2
v_call: TRBV27
clone_size: -
j_call: TRBJ2-5
cdr3_aa: CASRTSGGDTQYF
cdr3_nt: TGTGCCAGCAGGACTAGCGGGGGTGATACCCAGTACTTC

d_call: -
v_call: TRBV19
clone_size: -
j_call: TRBJ1-1
cdr3_aa: CASSKDRNTEAFF
cdr3_nt: TGTGCCAGTAGTAAGGACCGGAACACTGAAGCTTTCTTT

d_call: -
v_call: TRBV19
clone_size: -
j_call: TRBJ1-2
cdr3_aa: CASSGDGNYGYTF
cdr3_nt: TGTGCCAGTAGTGGGGACGGCAACTATGGCTACACCTTC

d_call: -
v_call: TRBV6-5
clone_size: -
j_call: TRBJ2-3
cdr3_aa: CASSSEGTLGTDTQYF
cdr3_nt: TGTGCCAGCAGTTCGGAGGGGACACTCGGGACAGATACGCAGTATTTT

d_call: -
v_call: TRBV7-9
clone_size: -
j_call: TRBJ1-1
cdr3_aa: CASSLSFSGPRAEAFF
cdr3_nt: TGTGCCAGCAGCCTTAGCTTCTCAGGGCCACGGGCTGAAGCTTTCTTT

d_call: -
v_call: TRBV5-1
clone_size: -
j_call: TRBJ1-2
cdr3_aa: CASSLGIPFNYGYTF
cdr3_nt: TGCGCCAGCAGCTTGGGTATCCCTTTTAACTATGGCTACACCTTC

d_call: TRBD2
v_call: TRBV4-1
clone_size: -
j_call: TRBJ2-1
cdr3_aa: CASSQDPPQREGGDEQFF
cdr3_nt: TGCGCCAGCAGCCAAGACCCACCCCAGCGGGAAGGAGGCGATGAGCAGTTCTTC

d_call: -
v_call: TRBV11-1
clone_size: -
j_call: TRBJ2-7
cdr3_aa: CASSLVPDVSYEQYF
cdr3_nt: TGTGCCAGCAGCTTGGTCCCGGACGTCTCCTACGAGCAGTACTTC

d_call: -
v_call: TRBV11-2
clone_size: -
j_call: TRBJ2-7
cdr3_aa: CASSPWEEQYF
cdr3_nt: TGTGCCAGCAGCCCCTGGGAGGAGCAGTACTTC

d_call: TRBD2
v_call: TRBV7-9
clone_size: -
j_call: TRBJ2-2
cdr3_aa: CASSLVGLAGAGTGELFF
cdr3_nt: TGTGCCAGCAGCTTAGTAGGGCTAGCGGGGGCCGGCACCGGGGAGCTGTTTTTT

d_call: -
v_call: TRBV2
clone_size: -
j_call: TRBJ1-1
cdr3_aa: CASSEFGPGAFF
cdr3_nt: TGTGCCAGCAGTGAATTTGGACCGGGTGCTTTCTTT

d_call: -
v_call: TRBV12-3/TRBV12-4
clone_size: once
j_call: TRBJ2-5
cdr3_aa: CASSFGGRETQYF
cdr3_nt: TGTGCCAGCAGTTTCGGGGGCCGGGAGACCCAGTACTTC

d_call: -
v_call: TRBV20-1
clone_size: -
j_call: TRBJ1-2
cdr3_aa: CSVPREYGYTF
cdr3_nt: TGCAGTGTACCCAGGGAGTATGGCTACACCTTT

d_call: TRBD2
v_call: TRBV7-2
clone_size: -
j_call: TRBJ2-1
cdr3_aa: CASSSGGAPYNEQFF
cdr3_nt: TGTGCCAGCAGCTCCGGGGGGGCCCCCTACAATGAGCAGTTCTTC

d_call: -
v_call: TRBV27
clone_size: -
j_call: TRBJ2-3
cdr3_aa: CASRALGLADTQYF
cdr3_nt: TGTGCCAGCAGGGCGCTCGGGCTAGCAGATACGCAGTATTTT

d_call: -
v_call: TRBV12-1
clone_size: once
j_call: TRBJ1-1
cdr3_aa: CASSFFGGRRTEAFF
cdr3_nt: TGTGCCAGCAGCTTTTTCGGGGGGCGTAGGACTGAAGCTTTCTTT

d_call: -
v_call: TRBV23-1
clone_size: few
j_call: TRBJ2-1
cdr3_aa: CASSQSILASLNNEQFF
cdr3_nt: TGCGCCAGCAGTCAATCGATACTAGCCTCCTTAAACAATGAGCAGTTCTTC

d_call: TRBD2
v_call: TRBV6-4
clone_size: -
j_call: TRBJ2-1
cdr3_aa: CASSPGAGGDYNEQFF
cdr3_nt: TGTGCCAGCAGTCCCGGGGCGGGGGGTGACTACAATGAGCAGTTCTTC

d_call: -
v_call: TRBV5-5
clone_size: -
j_call: TRBJ2-7
cdr3_aa: CASSLIGETYEQYF
cdr3_nt: TGTGCCAGCAGCTTGATCGGCGAAACCTACGAGCAGTACTTC

d_call: -
v_call: TRBV5-5
clone_size: -
j_call: TRBJ2-2
cdr3_aa: CASSLTVRQYTGELFF
cdr3_nt: TGTGCCAGCAGCTTGACCGTAAGACAGTACACCGGGGAGCTGTTTTTT

d_call: -
v_call: TRBV12-3/TRBV12-4
clone_size: -
j_call: TRBJ2-7
cdr3_aa: CASTGRTAYEQYF
cdr3_nt: TGTGCCAGCACGGGGAGAACGGCCTACGAGCAGTACTTC

d_call: TRBD1
v_call: TRBV7-2
clone_size: -
j_call: TRBJ2-1
cdr3_aa: CASSPGRQGRGFF
cdr3_nt: TGTGCCAGCAGCCCAGGCCGACAGGGAAGAGGGTTCTTC